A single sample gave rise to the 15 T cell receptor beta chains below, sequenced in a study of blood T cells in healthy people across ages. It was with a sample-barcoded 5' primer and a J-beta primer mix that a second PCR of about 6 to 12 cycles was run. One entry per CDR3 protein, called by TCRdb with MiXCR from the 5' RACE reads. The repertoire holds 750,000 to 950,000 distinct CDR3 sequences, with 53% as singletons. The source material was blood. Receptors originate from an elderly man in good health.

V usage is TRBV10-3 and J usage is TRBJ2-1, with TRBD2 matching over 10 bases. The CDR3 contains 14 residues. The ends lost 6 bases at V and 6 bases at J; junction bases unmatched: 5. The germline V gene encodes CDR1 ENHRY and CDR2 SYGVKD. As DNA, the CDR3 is TGTGCCATCAGCGCTAGCGGGAGTCCCAATGAGCAGTTCTTC. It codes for CAISASGSPNEQFF.

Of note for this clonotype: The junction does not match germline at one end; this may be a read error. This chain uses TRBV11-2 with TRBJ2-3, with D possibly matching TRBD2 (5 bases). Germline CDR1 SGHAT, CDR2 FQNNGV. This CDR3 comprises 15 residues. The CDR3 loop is CASGLWETTTDTQYF. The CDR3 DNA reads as TGTGCCAGCGGCTTATGGGAGACTACCACAGATACGCAGTATTTT.

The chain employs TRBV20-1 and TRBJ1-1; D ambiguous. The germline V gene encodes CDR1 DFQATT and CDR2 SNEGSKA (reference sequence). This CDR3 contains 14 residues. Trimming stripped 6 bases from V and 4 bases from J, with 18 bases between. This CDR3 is CSADFGRAGTEAFF. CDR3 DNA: TGCAGTGCGGATTTTGGCCGGGCGGGCACTGAAGCTTTCTTT.

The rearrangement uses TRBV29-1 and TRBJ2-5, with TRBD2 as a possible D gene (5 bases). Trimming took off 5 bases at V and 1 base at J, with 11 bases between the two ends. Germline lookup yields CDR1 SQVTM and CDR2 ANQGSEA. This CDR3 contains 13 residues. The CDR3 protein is CSVLISGQETQYF. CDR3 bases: TGCAGCGTTTTAATAAGCGGCCAAGAGACCCAGTACTTC.

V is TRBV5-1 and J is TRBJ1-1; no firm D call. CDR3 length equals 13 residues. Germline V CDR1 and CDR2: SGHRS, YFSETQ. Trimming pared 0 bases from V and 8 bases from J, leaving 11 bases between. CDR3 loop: CASSLVPGLEAFF. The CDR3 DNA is TGCGCCAGCAGCTTGGTTCCCGGACTGGAAGCTTTCTTT.

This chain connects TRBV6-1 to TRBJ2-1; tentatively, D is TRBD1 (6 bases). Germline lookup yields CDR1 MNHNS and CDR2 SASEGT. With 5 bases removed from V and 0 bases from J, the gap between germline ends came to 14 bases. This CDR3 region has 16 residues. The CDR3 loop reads CASSSHQGSSYNEQFF. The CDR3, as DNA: TGTGCCAGCAGTTCACACCAGGGGAGCTCCTACAATGAGCAGTTCTTC.

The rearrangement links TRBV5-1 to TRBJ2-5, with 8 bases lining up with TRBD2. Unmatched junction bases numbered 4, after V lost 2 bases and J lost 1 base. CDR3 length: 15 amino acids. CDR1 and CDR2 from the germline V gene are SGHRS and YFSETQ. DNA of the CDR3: TGCGCCAGCAGCTTCGGTAGCGGGACCCAAGAGACCCAGTACTTC. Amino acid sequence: CASSFGSGTQETQYF.

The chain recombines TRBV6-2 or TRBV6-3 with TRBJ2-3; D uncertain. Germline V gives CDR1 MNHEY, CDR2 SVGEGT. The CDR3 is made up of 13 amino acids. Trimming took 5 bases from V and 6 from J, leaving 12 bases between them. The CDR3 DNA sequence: TGTGCCAGCAGTATAGCTCTGGCCGATACGCAGTATTTT. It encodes CASSIALADTQYF.

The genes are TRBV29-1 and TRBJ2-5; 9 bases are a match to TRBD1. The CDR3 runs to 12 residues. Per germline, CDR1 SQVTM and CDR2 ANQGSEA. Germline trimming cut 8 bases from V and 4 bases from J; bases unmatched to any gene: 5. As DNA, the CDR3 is TGCAGCTTAAGACAGGGGGGAGAGACCCAGTACTTC. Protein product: CSLRQGGETQYF.

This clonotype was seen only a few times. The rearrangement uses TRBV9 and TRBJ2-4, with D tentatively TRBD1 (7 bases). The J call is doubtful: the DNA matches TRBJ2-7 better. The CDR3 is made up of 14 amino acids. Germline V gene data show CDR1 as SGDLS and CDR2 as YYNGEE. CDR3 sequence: CASSVGGQSYEQYF. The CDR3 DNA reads TGTGCCAGCAGCGTGGGGGGACAGAGCTACGAGCAGTACTTC.

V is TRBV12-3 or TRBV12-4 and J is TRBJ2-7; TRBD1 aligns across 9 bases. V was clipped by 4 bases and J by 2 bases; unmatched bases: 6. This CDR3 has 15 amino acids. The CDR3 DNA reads TGTGCCAGCAGTTCCGGACAGGGGTCAACCTACGAGCAGTACTTC. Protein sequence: CASSSGQGSTYEQYF.

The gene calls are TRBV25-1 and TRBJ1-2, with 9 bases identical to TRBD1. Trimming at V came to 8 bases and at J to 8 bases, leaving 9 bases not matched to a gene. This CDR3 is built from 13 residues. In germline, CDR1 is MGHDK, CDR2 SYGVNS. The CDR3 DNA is TGTGCCAGCTCCGGGACAGGGTGGGACGGCTACACCTTC. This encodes CASSGTGWDGYTF.

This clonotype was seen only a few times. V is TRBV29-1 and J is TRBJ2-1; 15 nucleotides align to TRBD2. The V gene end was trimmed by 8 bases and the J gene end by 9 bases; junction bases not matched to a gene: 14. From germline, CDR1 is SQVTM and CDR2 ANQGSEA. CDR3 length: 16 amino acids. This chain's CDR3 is CSSRTSGRAGIREQFF. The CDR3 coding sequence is TGCAGCTCCCGGACTAGCGGGAGGGCCGGAATTCGTGAGCAGTTCTTC.

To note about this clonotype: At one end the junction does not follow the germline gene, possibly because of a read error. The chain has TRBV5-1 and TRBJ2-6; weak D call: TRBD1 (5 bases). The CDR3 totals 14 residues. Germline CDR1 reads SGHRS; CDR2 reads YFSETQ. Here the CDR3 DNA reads TGCGCCAGCAGCTTGACCTCTGGGGCCATCGTCCTGACTTTC. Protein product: CASSLTSGAIVLTF.

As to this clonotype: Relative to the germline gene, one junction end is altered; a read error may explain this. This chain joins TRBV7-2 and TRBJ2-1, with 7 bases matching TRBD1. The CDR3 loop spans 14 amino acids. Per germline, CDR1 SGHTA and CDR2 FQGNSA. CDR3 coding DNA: TGTGCCAGCATCTTAGGGGGCACCTACAATGAGCAGTTCTTC. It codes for CASILGGTYNEQFF.